This is a list of T cell receptor beta chains from one sample in a study of CD8 T cells in ankylosing spondylitis. One entry per CDR3 protein, called by TCRdb with MiXCR from the 5' RACE reads. The data contain 200,000 or so distinct CDR3 sequences, 15% to 20% of them singletons. Specimen: blood, either unsorted or a sorted T cell fraction (not recorded which). These receptors came from a male donor under 30 with ankylosing spondylitis or in good health (not recorded which). Both conserved end residues are part of each CDR3. Fields, in order: V gene, clone size, D gene, J gene, CDR3 DNA, CDR3 protein. D genes are given only for firm matches. Rows may omit the clone size; those that give it use once, few, many or a size class.

V: TRBV7-9
size: many
D: -
J: TRBJ2-3
DNA: TGTGCCAGCAGCCCTTCCGGGCGGCCAGATACGCAGTATTTT
CDR3: CASSPSGRPDTQYF

V: TRBV11-2
size: -
D: -
J: TRBJ1-4
DNA: TGTGCCAGCAGCTTAGATATTGCTAATGAAAAACTGTTTTTT
CDR3: CASSLDIANEKLFF

V: TRBV29-1
size: -
D: TRBD2
J: TRBJ2-7
DNA: TGCAGCGTTGACAGCGGGGTCTACGAGCAGTACTTC
CDR3: CSVDSGVYEQYF

V: TRBV29-1
size: -
D: TRBD1
J: TRBJ2-7
DNA: TGCAGCGTTGACGAGGCAGGGGGCGTTGAGCAGTACTTC
CDR3: CSVDEAGGVEQYF

V: TRBV5-1
size: many
D: -
J: TRBJ1-1
DNA: TGCGCCAGCAGCTTGGCCGGGTGGATCACTGAAGCTTTCTTT
CDR3: CASSLAGWITEAFF

V: TRBV3-1
size: many
D: -
J: TRBJ2-7
DNA: TGTGCCAGCAGCCGACGGGGGGCCAACGAGCAGTACTTC
CDR3: CASSRRGANEQYF

V: TRBV19
size: -
D: -
J: TRBJ2-7
DNA: TGTGCCAGTAGTAACACAGGGAACGAGCAGTACTTC
CDR3: CASSNTGNEQYF

V: TRBV20-1
size: many
D: -
J: TRBJ1-1
DNA: TGCAGTGCTAGCAACAGACTGAACACTGAAGCTTTCTTT
CDR3: CSASNRLNTEAFF

V: TRBV28
size: many
D: -
J: TRBJ1-2
DNA: TGTGCCAGCAGCCAACCCTCGGGCAATCAGGGCTACACCTTC
CDR3: CASSQPSGNQGYTF

V: TRBV11-2
size: many
D: -
J: TRBJ2-5
DNA: TGTGCCAGCAGCTCGAGGGAGACCCAGTACTTC
CDR3: CASSSRETQYF

V: TRBV27
size: many
D: -
J: TRBJ2-3
DNA: TGTGCCAGCAGGCACCGAGGGGCAGATACGCAGTATTTT
CDR3: CASRHRGADTQYF

V: TRBV20-1
size: -
D: -
J: TRBJ2-6
DNA: TGCAGTGCTTCTCAGGGTACAGGGGCCAACGTCCTGACTTTC
CDR3: CSASQGTGANVLTF

V: TRBV6-6
size: many
D: TRBD1
J: TRBJ1-1
DNA: TGTGCCAGCAGTGGACAGGGAGGGGGTGCGACTGAAGCTTTCTTT
CDR3: CASSGQGGGATEAFF

V: TRBV4-3
size: few
D: -
J: TRBJ2-1
DNA: TGCGCCAGCAGCCAATCCGCTCGCTCCTACAATGAGCAGTTCTTC
CDR3: CASSQSARSYNEQFF

V: TRBV29-1
size: many
D: -
J: TRBJ1-1
DNA: TGCAGCGTTGTCGGACGGGAGAACACTGAAGCTTTCTTT
CDR3: CSVVGRENTEAFF

V: TRBV12-3/TRBV12-4
size: many
D: -
J: TRBJ2-1
DNA: TGTGCCAGCAGTGAACAGGTCGATGAGCAGTTCTTC
CDR3: CASSEQVDEQFF

V: TRBV6-1
size: many
D: -
J: TRBJ2-4
DNA: TGTGCCAGCAGTGAATATGGGCAGGGAGGAGGAACCAAAAACATTCAGTACTTC
CDR3: CASSEYGQGGGTKNIQYF

V: TRBV29-1
size: many
D: TRBD2
J: TRBJ2-1
DNA: TGCAGCGGTTACTCTAGCGGGAGGGCTGATGAGCAGTTCTTC
CDR3: CSGYSSGRADEQFF

V: TRBV7-6
size: many
D: -
J: TRBJ2-5
DNA: TGTGCCAGCAGCTTACTCATCGAAGGTTGGGAGACCCAGTACTTC
CDR3: CASSLLIEGWETQYF

V: TRBV20-1
size: few
D: TRBD1
J: TRBJ1-2
DNA: TGCAGTGCTAGAGATCAGGGGGCTCCAGGGGGATCCTATGGCTACACCTTC
CDR3: CSARDQGAPGGSYGYTF

V: TRBV12-3/TRBV12-4
size: many
D: -
J: TRBJ2-2
DNA: TGTGCCAGCAGTCATTATAGGGGCTCCGGGGAGCTGTTTTTT
CDR3: CASSHYRGSGELFF

V: TRBV24-1
size: many
D: -
J: TRBJ1-2
DNA: TGTGCCACCAGTGACACCCGATATGGCTACACCTTC
CDR3: CATSDTRYGYTF

V: TRBV29-1
size: many
D: -
J: TRBJ2-6
DNA: TGCAGCGTGGGGGGACAATCTGGGGCCAACGTCCTGACTTTC
CDR3: CSVGGQSGANVLTF